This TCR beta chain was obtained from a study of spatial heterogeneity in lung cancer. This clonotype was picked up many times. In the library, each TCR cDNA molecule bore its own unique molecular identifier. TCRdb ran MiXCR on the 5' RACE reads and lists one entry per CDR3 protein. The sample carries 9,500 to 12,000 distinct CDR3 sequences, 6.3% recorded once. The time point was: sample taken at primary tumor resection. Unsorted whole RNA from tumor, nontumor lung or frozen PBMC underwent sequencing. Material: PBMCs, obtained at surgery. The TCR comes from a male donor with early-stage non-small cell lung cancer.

The CDR3 nucleotides are TGCAGTGCCTGGGACAGGGGATGGACTGAAGCTTTCTTT. Translated: CSAWDRGWTEAFF. The rearrangement uses TRBV20-1 and TRBJ1-1; TRBD1 matches at 10 bases. V shed 6 bases and J 5 bases; nucleotides not matched to a gene: 6. CDR3 size: 13 residues. The germline V gene encodes CDR1 DFQATT and CDR2 SNEGSKA (reference sequence).